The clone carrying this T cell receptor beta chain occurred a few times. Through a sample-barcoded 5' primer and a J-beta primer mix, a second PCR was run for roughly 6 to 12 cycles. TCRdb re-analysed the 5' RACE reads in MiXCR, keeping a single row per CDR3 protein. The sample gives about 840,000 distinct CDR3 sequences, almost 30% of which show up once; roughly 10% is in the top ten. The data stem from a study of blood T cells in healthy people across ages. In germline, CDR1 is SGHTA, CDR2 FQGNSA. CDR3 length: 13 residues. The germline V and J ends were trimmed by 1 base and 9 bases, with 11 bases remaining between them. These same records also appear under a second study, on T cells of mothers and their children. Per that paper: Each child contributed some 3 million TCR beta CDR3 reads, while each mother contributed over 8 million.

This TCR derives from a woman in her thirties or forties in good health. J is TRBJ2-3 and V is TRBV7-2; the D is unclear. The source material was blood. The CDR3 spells CASSLGQERTQYF. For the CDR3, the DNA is TGTGCCAGCAGCTTAGGCCAAGAGAGGACGCAGTATTTT.